The 18 T cell receptor beta chains given below trace back to one sample, sequenced in a study of T cell repertoires in breast cancer. Unpaired genes were suppressed by blocking oligonucleotides during a second nested PCR. One entry per CDR3 protein results from TCRdb running MiXCR on the emulsion pairing reads. The repertoire holds roughly 39,000 distinct CDR3 sequences, with over 40% as singletons. Paired alpha-beta TCRs of CD8+ T cells were analyzed by expanded emulsion RT-PCR. Sequencing was carried out using CD8+ T cells. The receptors were gathered from a pool of human donors with breast cancer or a healthy control (not recorded which).

The CDR3 sequence is CASSLQTGAINEQYF. The DNA for the CDR3 is TGTGCCAGCAGCTTGCAGACAGGGGCGATAAACGAGCAGTACTTC. This rearrangement joins TRBV5-5 to TRBJ2-7; 8 positions match TRBD1. Losses at the gene ends were 1 base for V and 5 bases for J; bases not matched to a gene: 8. The CDR3 loop spans 15 amino acids. Per the germline V gene, CDR1 is SGHKS and CDR2 is YYEKEE (reference sequence).

About this clonotype itself: A much larger clone is a single base away; this may be a read error. The gene calls are TRBV20-1 and TRBJ1-2; TRBD1 aligns across 8 bases. The germline CDR1 and CDR2 sequences are DFQATT and SNEGSKA (reference sequence). V lost 3 bases to trimming and J lost 9 bases; unmatched junction nucleotides: 12. The CDR3 spans 14 residues. The CDR3 region has the DNA TGCAGTGCTAGTAGCAGGGGGCCGGTCCTCAGCTACACCTTC. Its protein product is CSASSRGPVLSYTF.

Worth noting for this clonotype: It is likely a read error, because the conserved phenylalanine at the end of the CDR3 is missing. Because the CDR3's place on the DNA is in doubt, the DNA is left out and the CDR3 is given as listed by TCRdb. The rearrangement links TRBV7-8 to TRBJ1-4; the table's D call TRBD1 went unverified against the DNA. The CDR3 sequence runs 9 residues, both termini included. Germline CDR1 and CDR2: SGHVS and FQNEAQ. This CDR3 reads CASSLGATG.

The J gene is TRBJ1-5, the V gene TRBV2; D possibly corresponds to TRBD1 (5 bases). Germline CDR1 reads SNHLY; CDR2 reads FYNNEI. This CDR3 has 14 residues. V lost 4 bases and J 4 bases, leaving 11 bases between the germline ends. The CDR3 loop is CASSVGQLNQPQHF. The CDR3 coding sequence is TGTGCCAGCAGTGTGGGGCAGTTAAATCAGCCCCAGCATTTT.

Details on this clonotype: This could be a read error, since a much larger clone is one nucleotide away. The genes are TRBV11-2 and TRBJ2-1, with D possibly matching TRBD2 (6 bases). The CDR3 is made up of 12 amino acids. Germline CDR1 reads SGHAT; CDR2 reads FQNNGV. The CDR3 is CAGSPTSWEQFF. In DNA, the CDR3 is TGTGCCGGCAGCCCAACTAGCTGGGAGCAGTTCTTC.

V gene TRBV5-4 combines with J gene TRBJ2-3; 7 bases match TRBD1. The CDR3 length is 15 residues. Germline V CDR1 and CDR2: SGHNT, YYREEE (reference sequence). After removal of 3 bases from V and 2 bases from J, the junction contained 6 bases not matched to a gene. For the CDR3, the DNA is TGTGCCAGCAGCTCGTACAGGGGCAACACAGATACGCAGTATTTT. Its protein product is CASSSYRGNTDTQYF.

V is TRBV4-1 and J is TRBJ1-1; the D gene is possibly TRBD1 (5 bases). CDR1 and CDR2 from the germline V gene are MGHRA and YSYEKL. CDR3 length: 14 residues. Trimming pared 1 base from V and 3 bases from J, leaving 9 bases between. The CDR3 sequence is CASSQAGGDTEAFF. For the CDR3, the DNA is TGCGCCAGCAGCCAAGCGGGGGGGGACACTGAAGCTTTCTTT.

This clonotype was observed once. Being one base from a much bigger clone, this may be a read error. The rearrangement uses TRBV20-1 and TRBJ1-1; D gene uncertain. Germline assignment: CDR1 DFQATT and CDR2 SNEGSKA (reference sequence). The CDR3 has 14 residues. The CDR3 sequence: CSPRNPALSTEAFF. Here the CDR3 DNA reads TGCAGTCCTAGAAATCCAGCCTTGAGCACTGAAGCTTTCTTT.

The chain is built from TRBV29-1 and TRBJ2-7; no reliable D call. The CDR3 totals 13 residues. Germline V gene data show CDR1 as SQVTM and CDR2 as ANQGSEA. V lost 0 bases, J lost 1 base, and 7 bases lay in between. CDR3 region: CSVEEPGSYEQYF. CDR3 nucleotides: TGCAGCGTTGAAGAACCAGGTTCCTACGAGCAGTACTTC.

This clonotype turned up a few times. The rearrangement uses TRBV7-9 and TRBJ2-7, with TRBD1 as a possible D gene (5 bases). Trimming left V 5 bases short and J 2 bases short, with 13 bases between. The germline gives CDR1 SEHNR, CDR2 FQNEAQ (reference sequence). The CDR3 sequence is 14 residues long. The CDR3 reads CASSQYDSPYEQYF. For the CDR3, the DNA is TGTGCCAGCAGCCAGTACGACAGCCCCTACGAGCAGTACTTC.

J is TRBJ2-7 and V is TRBV18; D might be TRBD1 (5 bases). The V gene lost 4 bases and the J gene lost 3 bases, with 19 bases spanning the gap. CDR1 is KGHSH, CDR2 LQKENI, per germline. CDR3 length equals 16 residues. CDR3 amino acids: CASSLLQEQDLYEQYF. As DNA, the CDR3 is TGTGCCAGCTCACTGCTACAGGAACAGGACCTCTACGAGCAGTACTTC.

This clonotype showed up many times. The V and J genes are TRBV20-1 and TRBJ1-1; D is possibly TRBD1 (5 bases). Germline CDR1 and CDR2: DFQATT and SNEGSKA (reference sequence). This CDR3 contains 13 residues. V was clipped by 3 bases and J by 5 bases, with 13 bases between them. The CDR3 DNA follows: TGCAGTGCTAGGGGGGAGGGAGGAACTGAAGCTTTCTTT. It specifies CSARGEGGTEAFF.

The V and J genes are TRBV20-1 and TRBJ2-1, with a possible D match to TRBD2 (6 bases). The CDR3 spans 15 residues. Germline CDR1 reads DFQATT; CDR2 reads SNEGSKA (reference sequence). Trimming stripped 4 bases from V and 7 bases from J, with 20 bases between. This chain's CDR3 is CSAMRGLTNWNEQFF. The CDR3, as DNA: TGCAGTGCTATGCGGGGACTTACGAATTGGAATGAGCAGTTCTTC.

This clonotype was seen repeatedly, ten times or more. The rearrangement joins TRBV28 to TRBJ2-7, with D unresolved. The germline CDR1 and CDR2 sequences are MDHEN and SYDVKM. With 6 bases removed from V and 4 bases from J, the gap between germline ends came to 13 bases. The CDR3 spans 13 residues. CDR3 bases: TGTGCCAGCAGACGTTACGCAGGTTACGAGCAGTACTTC. Protein: CASRRYAGYEQYF. Full variable domain (remainder filled in from reference TRBV28 and TRBJ2-7): DVKVTQSSRYLVKRTGEKVFLECVQDMDHENMFWYRQDPGLGLRLIYFSYDVKMKEKGDIPEGYSVSREKKERFSLILESASTNQTSMYLCASRRYAGYEQYFGPGTRLTVT.

This clonotype was seen a handful of times. CDR3 loop: CASSYVRAGTDTQYF. The CDR3 DNA follows: TGTGCCAGCAGCTACGTACGGGCAGGCACAGATACGCAGTATTTT. The rearrangement uses TRBV28 and TRBJ2-3; D is undetermined. This CDR3 is 15 amino acids long. In germline, CDR1 is MDHEN, CDR2 SYDVKM. The V end lost 6 bases, the J end lost 1 base, and 14 bases lay between the germline ends.

The rearrangement links TRBV15 to TRBJ1-3; D is unresolved. Per germline, CDR1 LNHNV and CDR2 YYDKDF (reference sequence). The CDR3 length is 17 residues. V lost 3 bases and J 3 bases, leaving 18 bases between the germline ends. The DNA of the CDR3 is TGTGCCACCAGCAGGAAGACATCGGGGTGGGGTGGAAACACCATATATTTT. This encodes CATSRKTSGWGGNTIYF. The full variable domain, rest sourced from reference TRBV15 and TRBJ1-3, is DAMVIQNPRYQVTQFGKPVTLSCSQTLNHNVMYWYQQKSSQAPKLLFHYYDKDFNNEADTPDNFQSRRPNTSFCFLDIRSPGLGDTAMYLCATSRKTSGWGGNTIYFGEGSWLTVV.

V and J are TRBV5-6 and TRBJ2-1; unclear D gene. Trimming shortened V by 5 bases and J by 0 bases, and 12 bases separated the two germline ends. The CDR3 contains 15 residues. In germline, CDR1 is SGHDT, CDR2 YYEEEE. CDR3 sequence: CASSSTLFSYNEQFF. The CDR3 nucleotides are TGTGCCAGCAGTTCCACCCTGTTCTCCTACAATGAGCAGTTCTTC.

The V call is TRBV11-2, the J call TRBJ2-3; D is possibly TRBD1 (8 bases). Germline V CDR1 and CDR2: SGHAT, FQNNGV. Trimming removed 6 bases from V and 1 base from J, with 20 bases in between. The CDR3 is 17 amino acids. The CDR3 spells CASRMTSRGLRTDTQYF. The CDR3 DNA is TGTGCCAGCAGAATGACTAGCAGGGGGCTCCGCACAGATACGCAGTATTTT.